This TCR beta chain was observed in a study of cytomegalovirus exposure and HLA in healthy donors. Study findings and constraints: CMV antigen specificity of three CMV-associated chains was confirmed in vitro. Of the V segments, some could not be distinguished, including TRBV6-2 and TRBV6-3, and were excluded.

Points on this clone: The antigen is unknown.

At collection, donors were nominally healthy, but unrecorded immune exposures were probable. This CDR3 contains 14 residues. The germline V and J ends were trimmed by 3 bases and 0 bases, with 9 bases remaining between them. Germline V gene lookup returns CDR1 SGDLS and CDR2 YYNGEE. Primers for the PCR totalled 60 Vbeta and 13 Jbeta. The repertoire was sequenced with immunoSEQ multiplex PCR; TCRdb's copy has only in-frame clones and lacks some. The data contain around 120,000 clones, about 72% of them seen just once; the ten biggest clones take up 1.5% to 2%. The source material was PBMCs. This receptor was identified in a man aged 25-45 years in good health and CMV-seropositive. The rearrangement joins TRBV9 to TRBJ1-1; tentatively, D is TRBD1 (6 bases). The CDR3 protein is CASSDRALNTEAFF. The CDR3, as DNA: TGTGCCAGCAGCGACAGGGCCCTGAACACTGAAGCTTTCTTT.